The 23 T cell receptor beta chains given below trace back to one sample, sequenced in a study of T cells in Graves' hyperthyroidism and ophthalmopathy. Amplified regions were TCR beta CDR3 sequences from RNA transcripts. When the TCR CDR3 underwent first-round RT-PCR, the HTBI primer set was used. MiXCR was run by TCRdb on the multiplex PCR reads, yielding one entry per CDR3 protein. The table has 350,000 to 400,000 distinct CDR3 sequences, approximately 18% seen once. Sequenced input: blood. The receptor source for this set is a man younger than 35 with Graves' ophthalmopathy.

Turning to this clonotype: A much bigger clone sits one base away, suggesting this may be a read error. This sequence joins TRBV18 and TRBJ2-2; D not resolved. Germline CDR1 reads KGHSH; CDR2 reads LQKENI. This CDR3 spans 13 amino acids. V shed 1 base and J shed 3 bases, with 3 bases lying between them. The CDR3 bases are TGTGCCAGCTCACCACAGCACACCGGGGAGCTGTTTTTT. The encoded protein is CASSPQHTGELFF.

This clonotype occurred many times. This chain joins TRBV2 and TRBJ2-3, with 8 positions matching TRBD2. This CDR3 is 13 amino acids long. After removal of 7 bases from V and 4 bases from J, the junction contained 4 bases not matched to a gene. The germline V gene has CDR1 SNHLY and CDR2 FYNNEI. The CDR3 bases are TGTGCCAGCACTGGACTAGCTCCAGATACGCAGTATTTT. Its translation is CASTGLAPDTQYF. The variable domain in full, with the rest retrieved from reference TRBV2 and TRBJ2-3, is EPEVTQTPSHQVTQMGQEVILRCVPISNHLYFYWYRQILGQKVEFLVSFYNNEISEKSEIFDDQFSVERPDGSNFTLKIRSTKLEDSAMYFCASTGLAPDTQYFGPGTRLTVL.

This clonotype was seen at least ten times. This rearrangement joins TRBV7-2 to TRBJ1-5; D is possibly TRBD1 (5 bases). Deletions cut 6 bases from V and 6 bases from J, with 12 bases between. From germline, CDR1 is SGHTA and CDR2 FQGNSA. This CDR3 contains 13 residues. CDR3 sequence reads: CASRGRAGQPQHF. The CDR3 bases are TGTGCCAGCAGGGGACGGGCAGGTCAGCCCCAGCATTTT. The entire variable domain, with the rest obtained from reference TRBV7-2 and TRBJ1-5, is as follows: GAGVSQSPSNKVTEKGKDVELRCDPISGHTALYWYRQSLGQGLEFLIYFQGNSAPDKSGLPSDRFSAERTGGSVSTLTIQRTQQEDSAVYLCASRGRAGQPQHFGDGTRLSIL.

This sequence joins TRBV29-1 and TRBJ1-2, with D possibly being TRBD1 (6 bases). The length of the CDR3 is 13 residues. CDR1 and CDR2 (germline): SQVTM, ANQGSEA. In DNA, the CDR3 is TGCAGTTCCCTCGGGGGCGCAAGCTATGGCTACACCTTC. Translating it yields CSSLGGASYGYTF.

This clonotype was seen many times. The chain is built from TRBV18 and TRBJ2-5, with 8 bases matching TRBD1. V lost 4 bases to trimming and J lost 6 bases; unmatched junction nucleotides: 7. CDR1 and CDR2 from the germline V gene are KGHSH and LQKENI. This CDR3 region has 14 residues. As DNA, the CDR3 is TGTGCCAGCTCACTAGGGACAGGCACGAAGACCCAGTACTTC. This encodes CASSLGTGTKTQYF.

This clonotype was seen more than once but under ten times. V gene TRBV20-1 combines with J gene TRBJ2-7, with D perhaps TRBD1 or TRBD2 (6 bases each). Trimming shortened V by 3 bases and J by 0 bases, and 21 bases separated the two germline ends. The length of the CDR3 is 17 residues. Per germline, CDR1 DFQATT and CDR2 SNEGSKA (reference sequence). The chain's CDR3 is CSASLIRGPESSYEQYF. The CDR3 DNA is TGCAGTGCTAGCCTCATCCGGGGGCCCGAAAGCTCCTACGAGCAGTACTTC.

This clonotype has a count of ten or more. V and J are TRBV12-3 or TRBV12-4 and TRBJ2-2; unclear D gene. This CDR3 is built from 13 residues. V shed 6 bases and J shed 6 bases, with 11 bases lying between them. The CDR3 DNA follows: TGTGCCAGCAGCAACCCTACGGCCGGGGAGCTGTTTTTT. This encodes CASSNPTAGELFF.

V gene TRBV5-5 combines with J gene TRBJ1-5; possibly TRBD1 for D (6 bases). Trimming removed 4 bases at V and 0 bases at J, with 11 bases between. CDR3 length: 15 amino acids. CDR1 and CDR2 (germline): SGHKS, YYEKEE (reference sequence). The CDR3 nucleotides read TGTGCCAGCAGCCCGGGACATTATAGCAATCAGCCCCAGCATTTT. Encoded protein: CASSPGHYSNQPQHF.

This clonotype was observed many times. The chain links TRBV12-3 or TRBV12-4 to TRBJ2-5, with D uncertain. V gave up 4 bases and J gave up 5 bases, with 14 bases separating them. The CDR3 has 14 residues. The CDR3 DNA is TGTGCCAGCAGTTCCCCATGGGCCCGGGAGACCCAGTACTTC. This translates into CASSSPWARETQYF.

The J gene is TRBJ2-7, the V gene TRBV25-1; no clear D. V lost 3 bases, J lost 7 bases, and 13 bases lay in between. Per germline, CDR1 MGHDK and CDR2 SYGVNS. The CDR3 runs to 13 residues. The CDR3 region has the DNA TGTGCCAGCAGTGATACTTTTTTCGGGGAGCAGTACTTC. Protein sequence: CASSDTFFGEQYF.

This clonotype was detected many times. The rearrangement links TRBV6-1 to TRBJ2-7, with TRBD2 as a possible D gene (7 bases). This CDR3 is built from 15 residues. Germline CDR1 is MNHNS and CDR2 is SASEGT. The V gene lost 5 bases and the J gene lost 5 bases, with 19 bases spanning the gap. CDR3 region: CASSPPGGRTHEQYF. CDR3 bases: TGTGCCAGCAGTCCTCCCGGGGGGCGCACCCACGAGCAGTACTTC.

The genes are TRBV6-1 and TRBJ1-3, with D perhaps matching TRBD1 (5 bases). The V gene lost 4 bases and the J gene lost 3 bases, with 10 bases spanning the gap. The germline V gene encodes CDR1 MNHNS and CDR2 SASEGT. The CDR3 is 14 amino acids. CDR3 sequence reads: CASSVVGDGNTIYF. The CDR3 DNA follows: TGTGCCAGCAGTGTAGTAGGGGATGGAAACACCATATATTTT.

This clonotype came up a few times. V and J are TRBV20-1 and TRBJ1-2; 12 bases fit TRBD1. The CDR3 is made up of 15 amino acids. The germline V gene encodes CDR1 DFQATT and CDR2 SNEGSKA (reference sequence). In DNA form, the CDR3 reads TGCAGCCCGCCCTTGGGGGACAGGGGGCTTTATGGCTACACCTTC. Protein: CSPPLGDRGLYGYTF.

This clonotype was seen at least ten times. This chain joins TRBV7-9 and TRBJ2-7, with D perhaps matching TRBD2 (5 bases). The CDR3 is made up of 14 amino acids. Germline V lookup: CDR1 SEHNR, CDR2 FQNEAQ (reference sequence). Trimming took off 5 bases at V and 3 bases at J, with 14 bases between the two ends. This CDR3 is CASSRGLTVYEQYF. The DNA of the CDR3 is TGTGCCAGCAGCAGAGGACTTACCGTCTACGAGCAGTACTTC.

The rearrangement links TRBV9 to TRBJ2-2; the match to TRBD1 covers 9 bases. CDR1 and CDR2 from the germline V gene are SGDLS and YYNGEE. V was clipped by 3 bases and J by 0 bases; unmatched bases: 3. The CDR3 has 16 residues. CDR3 coding DNA: TGTGCCAGCAGCGCGTGGGACAGGGCGAACACCGGGGAGCTGTTTTTT. Translating gives CASSAWDRANTGELFF.

This clonotype was observed a handful of times. The chain combines TRBV11-2 with TRBJ2-1, with TRBD1 matching over 10 bases. This CDR3 is built from 14 residues. J lost 6 bases, V lost 5 bases, and 4 bases had no gene match. CDR1 is SGHAT, CDR2 FQNNGV, per germline. The CDR3 coding sequence is TGTGCCAGCAGCGCTCGGACAGGGGGCAATGAGCAGTTCTTC. Translating it yields CASSARTGGNEQFF.

This chain connects TRBV7-3 to TRBJ2-2; no clear D gene. V was trimmed by 4 bases and J by 7 bases, leaving 7 bases between them. Germline values: CDR1 SGHTA, CDR2 FQGTGA. This CDR3 has 12 residues. This CDR3 reads CASSSPIGELFF. As DNA, the CDR3 is TGTGCCAGCAGCTCACCTATCGGGGAGCTGTTTTTT.

There are many counts of this clonotype. The chain is built from TRBV9 and TRBJ2-3, with D possibly being TRBD2 (6 bases). V was pared by 1 base and J by 1 base, with 10 bases between. Germline values: CDR1 SGDLS, CDR2 YYNGEE. This CDR3 contains 15 residues. CDR3 sequence reads: CASSVMASGTDTQYF. As DNA, the CDR3 is TGTGCCAGCAGCGTAATGGCTAGCGGCACAGATACGCAGTATTTT.

In its sample, this clonotype was seen many times. The CDR3 nucleotides are TGTGCCAGCAGTTGGGGGACTAGCAATCAGCCCCAGCATTTT. It codes for CASSWGTSNQPQHF. V and J are TRBV12-3 or TRBV12-4 and TRBJ1-5, with D possibly matching TRBD1 (5 bases). V lost 4 bases and J lost 0, with 7 bases in between. This CDR3 region has 14 residues.

To note about this clonotype: One base away lies a much larger clone, so this may be a sequencing read error. The chain combines TRBV3-1 with TRBJ2-5, with 14 bases fitting TRBD2. CDR3 length: 16 residues. Germline-derived CDR1 and CDR2 are LGHDT and YNNKEL (reference sequence). J gave up 1 base and V 3 bases, and 1 base lay outside the gene matches. CDR3 nucleotides: TGTGCCAGCAGCCACGGGACTAGCGGGGGCCAAGAGACCCAGTACTTC. Amino acid sequence: CASSHGTSGGQETQYF.

This clonotype was found a few times. This sequence joins TRBV24-1 and TRBJ2-1, with 10 bases aligning to TRBD1. This CDR3 comprises 13 residues. V lost 9 bases to trimming and J lost 6 bases; unmatched junction nucleotides: 4. CDR1 is KGHDR, CDR2 SFDVKD, per germline. The chain's CDR3 is CATRTGGSNEQFF. The CDR3 DNA reads TGTGCCACCCGGACAGGGGGGAGCAATGAGCAGTTCTTC.

This clonotype showed up many times. The chain links TRBV6-1 to TRBJ2-1; the D gene is possibly TRBD1 (6 bases). The CDR3 totals 15 residues. CDR1 and CDR2 (germline): MNHNS, SASEGT. The ends were cut back, 0 bases at V and 3 bases at J, with 9 bases in the middle. The CDR3 sequence is CASSEADSGYNEQFF. As DNA, the CDR3 is TGTGCCAGCAGTGAAGCGGACAGTGGCTACAATGAGCAGTTCTTC.

This clonotype came up a few times. The chain combines TRBV6-1 with TRBJ1-2; 10 bases map to TRBD1. This CDR3 is built from 14 residues. Germline CDR1 reads MNHNS; CDR2 reads SASEGT. V trimming: 7 bases; J trimming: 3 bases; junction bases outside the gene matches: 5. The CDR3 sequence is CASNPGTGDYGYTF. The CDR3 DNA sequence: TGTGCCAGCAATCCGGGGACAGGGGACTATGGCTACACCTTC.